This TCR beta chain was obtained from a study of T cell responses to AZD1222 COVID-19 vaccine. The CDR3 runs 13 residues. The germline V gene encodes CDR1 SGHNT and CDR2 YYREEE (reference sequence). V was cut by 3 bases and J by 0 bases, with 6 bases left in between. Method: immunoSEQ multiplex PCR; TCRdb's copy keeps in-frame clones and lacks some. The top ten hold approximately 6.3% of the sample, which has about 64,000 clones, under 95% seen once. The TCR was taken from an adult who received the MenACWY meningococcal vaccine as a control. The chain combines TRBV5-4 with TRBJ1-1; D is unresolved. This material consisted of peripheral blood, taken 28 days after the second dose of the MenACWY control vaccine. CDR3 loop: CASSSVMNTEAFF. CDR3 nucleotide sequence: TGTGCCAGCAGCTCTGTTATGAACACTGAAGCTTTCTTT.